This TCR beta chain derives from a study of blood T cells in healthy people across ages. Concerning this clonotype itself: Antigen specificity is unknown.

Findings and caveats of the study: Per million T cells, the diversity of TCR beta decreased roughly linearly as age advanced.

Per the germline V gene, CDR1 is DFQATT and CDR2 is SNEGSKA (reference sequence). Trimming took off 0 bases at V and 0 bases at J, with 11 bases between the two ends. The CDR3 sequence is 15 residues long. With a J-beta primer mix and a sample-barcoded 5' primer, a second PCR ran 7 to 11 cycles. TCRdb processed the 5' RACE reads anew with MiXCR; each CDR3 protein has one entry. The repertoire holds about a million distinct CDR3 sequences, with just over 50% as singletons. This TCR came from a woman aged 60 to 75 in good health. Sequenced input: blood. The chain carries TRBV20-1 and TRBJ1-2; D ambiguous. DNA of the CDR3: TGCAGTGCTAGAGATCTGGGCAATACTAACTATGGCTACACCTTC. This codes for CSARDLGNTNYGYTF.